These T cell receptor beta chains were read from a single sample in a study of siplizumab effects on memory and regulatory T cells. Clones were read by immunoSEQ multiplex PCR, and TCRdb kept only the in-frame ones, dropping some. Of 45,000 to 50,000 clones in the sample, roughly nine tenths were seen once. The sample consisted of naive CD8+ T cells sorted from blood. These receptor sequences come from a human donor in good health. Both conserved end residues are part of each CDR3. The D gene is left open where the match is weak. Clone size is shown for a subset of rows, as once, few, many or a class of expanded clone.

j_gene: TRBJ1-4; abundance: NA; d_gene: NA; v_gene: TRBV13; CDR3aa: CASSLGGTNEKLFF; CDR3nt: TGTGCCAGCAGCTTAGGAGGGACTAATGAAAAACTGTTTTTT
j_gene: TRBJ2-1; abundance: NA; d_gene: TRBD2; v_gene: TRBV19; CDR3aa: CASSETSGGINEQFF; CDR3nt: TGTGCCAGTAGTGAGACTAGCGGGGGAATAAATGAGCAGTTCTTC
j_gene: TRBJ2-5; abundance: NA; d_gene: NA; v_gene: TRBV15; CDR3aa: CATSRPHEPDSLETQYF; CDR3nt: TGTGCCACCAGCAGACCTCACGAACCAGACAGTTTAGAGACCCAGTACTTC
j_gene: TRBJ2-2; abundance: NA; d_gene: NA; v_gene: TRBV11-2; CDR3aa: CASSFAGGELFF; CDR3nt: TGTGCCAGCAGCTTTGCGGGCGGGGAGCTGTTTTTT
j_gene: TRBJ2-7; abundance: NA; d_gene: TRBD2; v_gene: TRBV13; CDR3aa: CASSERTSGGVEQYF; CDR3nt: TGTGCCAGCAGCGAGCGGACTAGCGGGGGGGTCGAGCAGTACTTC
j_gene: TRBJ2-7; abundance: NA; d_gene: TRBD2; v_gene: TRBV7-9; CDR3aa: CASSSPSGTYEQYF; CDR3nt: TGTGCCAGCAGCTCCCCTAGCGGAACCTACGAGCAGTACTTC
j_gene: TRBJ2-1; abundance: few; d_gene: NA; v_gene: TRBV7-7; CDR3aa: CASSPIGPEQFF; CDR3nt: TGTGCCAGCAGCCCAATCGGTCCCGAGCAGTTCTTC
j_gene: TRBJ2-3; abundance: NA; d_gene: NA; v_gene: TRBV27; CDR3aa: CASSFVSSTDTQYF; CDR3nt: TGTGCCAGCAGTTTCGTCAGTAGCACAGATACGCAGTATTTT
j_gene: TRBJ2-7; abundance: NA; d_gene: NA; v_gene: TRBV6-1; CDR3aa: CASSEEWESYEQYF; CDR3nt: TGTGCCAGCAGTGAAGAATGGGAATCCTACGAGCAGTACTTC
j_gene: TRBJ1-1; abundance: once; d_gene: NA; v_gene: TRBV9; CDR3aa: CASSVGAGAYEAFF; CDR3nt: TGTGCCAGCAGCGTAGGGGCAGGAGCATATGAAGCTTTCTTT
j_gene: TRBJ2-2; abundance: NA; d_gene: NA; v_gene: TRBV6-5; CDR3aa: CASRPQQGNTGELFF; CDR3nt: TGTGCCAGCAGGCCCCAACAGGGGAACACCGGGGAGCTGTTTTTT
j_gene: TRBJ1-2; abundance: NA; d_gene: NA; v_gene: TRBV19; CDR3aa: CATFLGAGYTF; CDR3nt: TGTGCCACCTTCCTTGGGGCTGGCTACACCTTC
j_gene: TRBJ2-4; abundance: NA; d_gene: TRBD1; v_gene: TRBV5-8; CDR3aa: CASSLAGGGKNIQYF; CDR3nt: TGTGCCAGCAGCTTAGCAGGGGGTGGGAAAAACATTCAGTACTTC
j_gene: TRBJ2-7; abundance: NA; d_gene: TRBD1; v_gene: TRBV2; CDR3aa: CASSTDRAHEQYF; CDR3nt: TGTGCCAGCAGTACCGACAGGGCCCACGAGCAGTACTTC
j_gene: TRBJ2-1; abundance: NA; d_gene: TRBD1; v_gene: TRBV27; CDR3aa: CASSFDRDNEQFF; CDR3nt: TGTGCCAGCAGTTTTGACAGGGACAATGAGCAGTTCTTC
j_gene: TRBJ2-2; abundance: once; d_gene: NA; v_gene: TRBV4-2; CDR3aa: CASSQDYLLTGELFF; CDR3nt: TGTGCCAGCAGCCAAGACTATCTCCTAACCGGGGAGCTGTTTTTT
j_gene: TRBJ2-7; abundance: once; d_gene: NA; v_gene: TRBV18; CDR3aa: CASSPEVDGVSYEQYF; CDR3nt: TGTGCCAGCTCACCCGAAGTGGACGGGGTTTCGTACGAGCAGTACTTC
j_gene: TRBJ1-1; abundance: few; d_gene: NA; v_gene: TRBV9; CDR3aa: CASSVVGQNTEAFF; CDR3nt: TGTGCCAGCAGCGTAGTGGGGCAGAACACTGAAGCTTTCTTT
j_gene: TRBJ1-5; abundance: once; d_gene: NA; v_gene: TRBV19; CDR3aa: CASILGAGEYSNQPQHF; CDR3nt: TGTGCCAGTATCCTTGGGGCAGGAGAGTATAGCAATCAGCCCCAGCATTTT
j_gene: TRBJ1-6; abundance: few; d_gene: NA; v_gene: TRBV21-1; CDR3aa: CASSKAWDGATSYNSPLHF; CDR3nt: TGTGCCAGCAGCAAAGCGTGGGACGGGGCGACGTCCTATAATTCACCCCTCCACTTT
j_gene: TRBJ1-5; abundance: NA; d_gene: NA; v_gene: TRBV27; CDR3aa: CASSPAGRNQPQHF; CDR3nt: TGTGCCAGCAGCCCGGCAGGTAGGAATCAGCCCCAGCATTTT
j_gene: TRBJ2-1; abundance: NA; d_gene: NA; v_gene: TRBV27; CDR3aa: CASSFSSSYNEQFF; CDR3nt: TGTGCCAGCAGTTTTTCTAGCAGCTACAATGAGCAGTTCTTC
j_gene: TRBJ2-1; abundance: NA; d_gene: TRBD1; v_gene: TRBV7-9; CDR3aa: CASTLGSSGQGKWHNEQFF; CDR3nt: TGTGCCAGCACCCTCGGGTCCTCGGGACAGGGAAAATGGCACAATGAGCAGTTCTTC
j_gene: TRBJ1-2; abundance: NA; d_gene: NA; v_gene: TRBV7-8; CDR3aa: CASTSMGGSDLANYGYTF; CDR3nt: TGTGCCAGCACCTCTATGGGAGGTTCGGACCTAGCTAACTATGGCTACACCTTC
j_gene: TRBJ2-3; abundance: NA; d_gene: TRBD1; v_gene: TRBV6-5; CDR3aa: CASSFGTASTDTQYF; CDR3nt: TGTGCCAGCAGTTTCGGGACAGCTAGCACAGATACGCAGTATTTT
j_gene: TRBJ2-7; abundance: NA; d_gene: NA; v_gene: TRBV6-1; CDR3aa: CASSVREPYEQYF; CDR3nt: TGTGCCAGCAGTGTCAGGGAACCCTACGAGCAGTACTTC
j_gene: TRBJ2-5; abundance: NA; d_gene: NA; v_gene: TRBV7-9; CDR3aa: CASSPARTRLQETQYF; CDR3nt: TGTGCCAGCAGCCCGGCTCGGACTCGATTACAAGAGACCCAGTACTTC
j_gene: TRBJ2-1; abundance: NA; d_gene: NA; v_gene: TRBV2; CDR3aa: CASSPRDPTLGYNEQFF; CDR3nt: TGTGCCAGCAGTCCCCGGGACCCGACCCTGGGATACAATGAGCAGTTCTTC
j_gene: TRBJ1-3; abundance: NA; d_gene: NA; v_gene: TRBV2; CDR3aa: CASMWISGNTIYF; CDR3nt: TGTGCCAGCATGTGGATTTCTGGAAACACCATATATTTT
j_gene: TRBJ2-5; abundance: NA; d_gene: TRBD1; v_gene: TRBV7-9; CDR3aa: CASSPDREKETQYF; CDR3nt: TGTGCCAGCAGCCCTGACAGGGAGAAGGAGACCCAGTACTTC
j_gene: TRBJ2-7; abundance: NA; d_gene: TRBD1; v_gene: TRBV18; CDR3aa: CASSQPGTGASYEQYF; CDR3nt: TGTGCCAGCTCACAGCCCGGGACAGGGGCGTCCTACGAGCAGTACTTC
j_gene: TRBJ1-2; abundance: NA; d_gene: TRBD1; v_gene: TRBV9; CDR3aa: CASSVGTGAEDGYTF; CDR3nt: TGTGCCAGCAGCGTAGGTACAGGGGCTGAAGATGGCTACACCTTC
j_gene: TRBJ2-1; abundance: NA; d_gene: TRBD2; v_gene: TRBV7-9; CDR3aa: CASSSVGGLAEPEQFF; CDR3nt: TGTGCCAGCAGCTCAGTGGGGGGACTAGCGGAGCCTGAGCAGTTCTTC
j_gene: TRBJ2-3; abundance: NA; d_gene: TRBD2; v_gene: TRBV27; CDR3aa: CASSLSLAGDSPSTDTQYF; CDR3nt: TGTGCCAGCAGTTTATCACTAGCGGGAGATTCGCCTAGCACAGATACGCAGTATTTT
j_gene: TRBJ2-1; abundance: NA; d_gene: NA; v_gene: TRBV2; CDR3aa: CASSVGHWSSYNEQFF; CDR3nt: TGTGCCAGCAGTGTGGGACACTGGAGCTCCTACAATGAGCAGTTCTTC
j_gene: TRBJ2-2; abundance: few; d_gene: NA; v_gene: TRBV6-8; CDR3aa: CATKGDTGELFF; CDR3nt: TGTGCCACGAAGGGTGACACCGGGGAGCTGTTTTTT
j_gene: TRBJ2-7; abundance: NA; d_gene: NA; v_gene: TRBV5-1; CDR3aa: CASSLGPTGVYEQYF; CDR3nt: TGCGCCAGCAGCTTGGGACCGACAGGAGTCTACGAGCAGTACTTC
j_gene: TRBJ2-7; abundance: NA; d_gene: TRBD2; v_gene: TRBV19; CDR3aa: CASSIEGLAGAYEQYF; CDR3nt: TGTGCCAGTAGTATAGAGGGACTAGCGGGAGCATACGAGCAGTACTTC
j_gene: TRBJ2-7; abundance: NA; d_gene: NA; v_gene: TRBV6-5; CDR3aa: CASSYRGTNYEQYF; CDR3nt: TGTGCCAGCAGTTACCGCGGGACGAACTACGAGCAGTACTTC
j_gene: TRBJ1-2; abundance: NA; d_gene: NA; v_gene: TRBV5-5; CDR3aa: CASSRGPVYGYTF; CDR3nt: TGTGCCAGCAGTCGTGGACCGGTCTATGGCTACACCTTC
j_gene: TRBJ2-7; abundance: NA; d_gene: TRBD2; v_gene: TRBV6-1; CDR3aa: CASSSSGGTYEQYF; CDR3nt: TGTGCCAGCAGTTCTAGCGGGGGAACTTACGAGCAGTACTTC
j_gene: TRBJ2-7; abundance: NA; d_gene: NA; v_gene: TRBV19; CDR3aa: CASSITGLSYEQYF; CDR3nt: TGTGCCAGTAGTATAACTGGCTTATCCTACGAGCAGTACTTC